The next 22 T cell receptor beta chains were all read from a single sample in a study of T cells in Graves' hyperthyroidism and ophthalmopathy. The investigators amplified TCR beta CDR3 regions from RNA transcripts. HTBI primers were employed in a first-round RT-PCR of the TCR CDR3. TCRdb ran MiXCR on the multiplex PCR reads and lists one entry per CDR3 protein. The sample lists over 700,000 distinct CDR3 sequences; 18% were seen once. The sample taken for sequencing was blood. These receptors were taken from a woman between 50 and 59 years old with Graves' hyperthyroidism that later progressed to Graves' ophthalmopathy.

The chain combines TRBV18 with TRBJ1-6, with unresolved D. The CDR3 runs 15 residues. Per the germline V gene, CDR1 is KGHSH and CDR2 is LQKENI. Trimming cost V 3 bases and J 6 bases, with 12 bases left between them. The CDR3 DNA reads TGTGCCAGCTCACCTGCGTACGGCTCTAATTCACCCCTCCACTTT. Protein: CASSPAYGSNSPLHF.

V gene TRBV5-5 combines with J gene TRBJ2-1, with a tentative D call TRBD1 (5 bases). CDR3 length: 13 amino acids. In germline, CDR1 is SGHKS, CDR2 YYEKEE (reference sequence). The V end lost 1 base, the J end lost 9 bases, and 11 bases lay between the germline ends. The CDR3 protein is CASSLPQGGEQFF. For the CDR3, the DNA is TGTGCCAGCAGCTTGCCCCAGGGTGGTGAGCAGTTCTTC.

This clonotype was seen a handful of times. The chain combines TRBV6-1 with TRBJ2-1, with TRBD2 matching over 8 bases. Trimming cost V 5 bases and J 9 bases; bases outside gene matches: 12. The germline V gene has CDR1 MNHNS and CDR2 SASEGT. CDR3 length: 15 residues. The CDR3 region has the DNA TGTGCCAGCAGTCGGCGGGGGGTGAGCGGGGGTGAGCAGTTCTTC. Protein sequence: CASSRRGVSGGEQFF.

The chain has TRBV19 and TRBJ1-6; tentative D call: TRBD1 (6 bases). Germline loops: CDR1 LNHDA, CDR2 SQIVND (reference sequence). The V gene lost 5 bases and the J gene lost 7 bases, with 12 bases spanning the gap. CDR3 length equals 14 residues. CDR3 protein: CASSFRGRNSPLHF. The CDR3 coding sequence is TGTGCCAGTAGTTTCAGGGGTCGCAATTCACCCCTCCACTTT.

This clonotype has more than one count but fewer than ten. This chain connects TRBV6-2 or TRBV6-3 to TRBJ2-1, with no clear D. This CDR3 region has 14 residues. V was pared by 2 bases and J by 6 bases, with 11 bases between. The germline V gene encodes CDR1 MNHEY and CDR2 SVGEGT. In DNA, the CDR3 is TGTGCCAGCAGTTACCCGAAGGGTAGCAATGAGCAGTTCTTC. Its translation: CASSYPKGSNEQFF.

To note about this clonotype: The junction departs from the called germline gene at one end, perhaps through a read error. The chain couples TRBV9 to TRBJ2-2, with a weak D call TRBD2 (6 bases). The CDR3 consists of 17 residues. Germline CDR1 and CDR2: SGDLS and YYNGEE. CDR3 in DNA: TGTGCCAGCAGCGTAGTTCCTGGGGACTCGAACGCCGGGGAGCTGTTTTTT. Amino acids: CASSVVPGDSNAGELFF.

A few counts support this clonotype. This rearrangement joins TRBV29-1 to TRBJ1-1; no definite D call. The germline CDR1 and CDR2 sequences are SQVTM and ANQGSEA. Trimming removed 7 bases at V and 2 bases at J, with 8 bases between. The CDR3 runs to 11 residues. This chain's CDR3 is CSAWVNTEAFF. The CDR3 DNA reads TGCAGCGCCTGGGTAAACACTGAAGCTTTCTTT. The full variable domain, in which reference TRBV29-1 and TRBJ1-1 provide the parts outside the CDR3, is SAVISQKPSRDICQRGTSLTIQCQVDSQVTMMFWYRQQPGQSLTLIATANQGSEATYESGFVIDKFPISRPNLTFSTLTVSNMSPEDSSIYLCSAWVNTEAFFGQGTRLTVV.

There are many counts of this clonotype. The rearrangement uses TRBV2 and TRBJ2-1; TRBD2 agrees at 15 bases. J gave up 7 bases and V 5 bases, and 6 bases lay outside the gene matches. Per germline, CDR1 SNHLY and CDR2 FYNNEI. The CDR3 runs to 16 residues. For the CDR3, the DNA is TGTGCCAGCAGTCCCGGGACTAGCGGGGGGTCTAATGAGCAGTTCTTC. Translation: CASSPGTSGGSNEQFF.

Many counts were recorded for this clonotype. The V and J genes are TRBV7-9 and TRBJ2-7, with 8 bases fitting TRBD1. The germline CDR1 and CDR2 sequences are SEHNR and FQNEAQ (reference sequence). The length of the CDR3 is 17 residues. The V and J ends lost 0 bases and 2 bases, in that order; junction bases with no gene match: 9. Here the CDR3 reads CASSLARGQVLTYEQYF. The CDR3 region has the DNA TGTGCCAGCAGCTTAGCGAGGGGACAGGTCTTGACCTACGAGCAGTACTTC.

This clonotype was seen more than once but under ten times. The V gene is TRBV13, the J gene TRBJ1-1; D uncertain. Trimming removed 3 bases at V and 0 bases at J, with 8 bases between. This CDR3 contains 14 residues. CDR1 PRHDT and CDR2 FYEKMQ come from the germline V gene (reference sequence). CDR3 sequence (DNA): TGTGCCAGCAGCTTCATCGGGGTGAACACTGAAGCTTTCTTT. Protein sequence: CASSFIGVNTEAFF.

J is TRBJ2-2 and V is TRBV4-2; unclear D gene. V lost 0 bases, J lost 9 bases, and 11 bases lay in between. The V gene's germline CDR1 is LGHNA and CDR2 YNFKEQ. The CDR3 sequence is 14 residues long. This chain's CDR3 is CASSQDGRSWELFF. CDR3 sequence (DNA): TGTGCCAGCAGCCAAGATGGTCGGAGTTGGGAGCTGTTTTTT.

This clonotype was observed a handful of times. The V and J genes are TRBV9 and TRBJ2-3, with D perhaps given as TRBD1 or TRBD2 (6 bases each). The CDR3 is 16 amino acids. The germline CDR1 and CDR2 sequences are SGDLS and YYNGEE. With 4 bases removed from V and 3 bases from J, the gap between germline ends came to 18 bases. The CDR3 protein is CASSPMEGGLTDTQYF. CDR3 bases: TGTGCCAGCAGCCCCATGGAGGGGGGCTTAACAGATACGCAGTATTTT.

This clonotype appeared many times. CDR3 coding DNA: TGTGCCAGCAGCTTGGGTACCGGGACAATTAGTGAAGCTTTCTTT. It encodes CASSLGTGTISEAFF. The rearrangement links TRBV5-5 to TRBJ1-1, with a possible D match to TRBD1 (6 bases). V lost 0 bases and J 7 bases, leaving 16 bases between the germline ends. The CDR3 is 15 residues long. Germline CDR1 is SGHKS and CDR2 is YYEKEE (reference sequence).

About this clonotype: A much more abundant neighbour one base away suggests this may be a read error. V is TRBV7-2 and J is TRBJ2-5, with 8 nucleotides matching TRBD1. The CDR3 is made up of 16 amino acids. Per the germline V gene, CDR1 is SGHTA and CDR2 is FQGNSA. CDR3 in DNA: TGTGCCGGCAGCTCAGGGGGCTGGGGACGGCAAGAGACCCAGTACTTC. Its translation is CAGSSGGWGRQETQYF.

This rearrangement joins TRBV6-4 to TRBJ1-1; TRBD1 matches 8 bases. CDR3 length: 15 residues. The germline V gene encodes CDR1 MRHNA and CDR2 SNTAGT. V lost 6 bases and J lost 5; bases outside the gene matches: 11. In DNA, the CDR3 is TGTGCCAGCAGAGCCGAAGGACAGGGATGGACTGAAGCTTTCTTT. Translated, it gives CASRAEGQGWTEAFF.

The chain links TRBV3-1 to TRBJ1-4; D gene unclear. The CDR3 totals 13 residues. The germline CDR1 and CDR2 sequences are LGHDT and YNNKEL (reference sequence). Between the trimmed V and J ends, which lost 4 bases and 14 bases, there was a span of 17 bases. The CDR3 DNA sequence: TGTGCCAGCAGCCCAACGGGCCCGATGAACCTGTTTTTT. Translating gives CASSPTGPMNLFF.

This clonotype has at least ten counts. This chain joins TRBV30 and TRBJ1-5, with D hard to call. The V end was cut by 5 bases, the J end by 3 bases, with 5 bases between. The CDR3 is made up of 11 amino acids. Germline CDR1 reads GTSNPN; CDR2 reads SVGIG (reference sequence). The CDR3 here is CAWGFNQPQHF. As DNA, the CDR3 is TGTGCCTGGGGGTTCAATCAGCCCCAGCATTTT.

This clonotype was detected many times. This rearrangement joins TRBV10-1 to TRBJ1-1; D unresolved. The CDR3 totals 12 residues. Trimming removed 0 bases from V and 1 base from J, with 0 bases in between. The germline CDR1 and CDR2 sequences are WNHNN and SYGVQD (reference sequence). CDR3 loop: CASSESNTEAFF. As DNA, the CDR3 is TGCGCCAGCAGTGAGTCGAACACTGAAGCTTTCTTT.

The genes are TRBV19 and TRBJ1-4; possible D gene TRBD1, 6 bases. CDR1 is LNHDA and CDR2 is SQIVND in the germline V gene (reference sequence). There are 16 residues in the CDR3. V lost 0 bases and J 7 bases, leaving 15 bases between the germline ends. CDR3 bases: TGTGCCAGTAGTATAGACAGGGGCACAGTGGGTGAAAAACTGTTTTTT. Its protein product is CASSIDRGTVGEKLFF.

This clonotype came up many times. The chain links TRBV6-2 or TRBV6-3 to TRBJ2-1; the D is unclear. CDR1 is MNHEY, CDR2 SVGEGT, per germline. The V gene lost 4 bases and the J gene lost 4 bases, with 5 bases spanning the gap. The CDR3 has 12 residues. CDR3 loop: CASSFGYNEQFF. CDR3 DNA: TGTGCCAGCAGTTTTGGGTACAATGAGCAGTTCTTC.

This clonotype came up many times. This chain joins TRBV3-1 and TRBJ1-2, with 8 nucleotides matching TRBD1. The V and J ends lost 1 base and 7 bases, in that order; junction bases with no gene match: 8. CDR3 length: 15 residues. The germline gives CDR1 LGHDT, CDR2 YNNKEL (reference sequence). CDR3 sequence reads: CASSQVSTGELGYTF. CDR3 sequence (DNA): TGTGCCAGCAGCCAAGTCTCGACAGGGGAACTTGGCTACACCTTC.

The sample holds many counts of this clonotype. The chain joins TRBV3-1 to TRBJ1-1, with 8 bases that match TRBD1. The J segment lost 7 bases and the V segment lost 1 base, leaving 2 bases of the junction unmatched. Germline V gene data show CDR1 as LGHDT and CDR2 as YNNKEL (reference sequence). The CDR3 consists of 13 residues. The CDR3 bases are TGTGCCAGCAGCCAAGCAGGGGGCCGTGAAGCTTTCTTT. It is translated as CASSQAGGREAFF.